This T cell receptor beta chain was documented in a study of shared clonotypes between healthy human individuals. Across the study: Donors were a couple of women and three men aged 18 to 49.

CDR1 is MNHNS, CDR2 SASEGT, per germline. This CDR3 spans 12 amino acids. Between the trimmed V and J ends, which lost 3 bases and 1 base, there was a span of 4 bases. Once extracted for a subset, genomic DNA was divided evenly among several immunoSEQ plates. Amplification in unsorted PBMC replicate PCRs started from roughly 330 ng DNA, which equals 30,000 to 35,000 T cell genomes. Sequencing used immunoSEQ multiplex PCR; TCRdb keeps in-frame clones, though not all of them. The sample contains around 450,000 clones, roughly 77% of which appear only once. The receptor was derived from a woman aged 40 to 50 in good health. Some clones in this sample may be carry-over from other donors' samples. Sequencing was performed on PBMCs. The rearrangement uses TRBV6-1 and TRBJ2-7; D remains ambiguous. The CDR3 protein is CASSENSYEQYF. DNA for the CDR3: TGTGCCAGCAGTGAGAATTCCTACGAGCAGTACTTC.